This T cell receptor (beta chain) was sequenced in a study of blood T cell repertoires in COVID-19. Generated by immunoSEQ multiplex PCR, the TCRdb table keeps only in-frame clones and is missing some. The table includes about 88,000 clones, around nine tenths detected once. The CDR3 length is 15 residues. The trim removed 6 bases at V and 0 bases at J, leaving 7 bases unmatched. The germline gives CDR1 MNHEY, CDR2 SVGAGI. The chain is built from TRBV6-5 and TRBJ2-7; 8 nucleotides agree with TRBD1. The TCR comes from a woman aged 60 to 75 with COVID-19, enrolled during active disease. The sample comprised peripheral blood. For the CDR3, the DNA is TGTGCCAGCAGACCCCGGACAGGGAGCTCCTACGAGCAGTACTTC. Residues: CASRPRTGSSYEQYF.